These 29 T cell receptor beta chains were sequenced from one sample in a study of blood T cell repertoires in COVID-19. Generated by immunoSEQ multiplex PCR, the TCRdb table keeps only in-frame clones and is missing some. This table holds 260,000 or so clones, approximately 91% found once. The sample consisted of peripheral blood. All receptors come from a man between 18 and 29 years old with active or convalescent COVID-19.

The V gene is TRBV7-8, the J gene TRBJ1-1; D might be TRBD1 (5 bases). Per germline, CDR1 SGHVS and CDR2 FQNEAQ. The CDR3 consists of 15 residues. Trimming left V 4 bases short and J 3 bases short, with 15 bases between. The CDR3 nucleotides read TGTGCCAGCAGCTCACTGGGGGGGTTGGACACTGAAGCTTTCTTT. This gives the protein CASSSLGGLDTEAFF.

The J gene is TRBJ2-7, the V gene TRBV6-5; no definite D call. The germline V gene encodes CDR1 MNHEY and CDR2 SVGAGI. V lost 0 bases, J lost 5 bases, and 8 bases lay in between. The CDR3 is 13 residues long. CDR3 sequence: CASSYSLRDEQYF. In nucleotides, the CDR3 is TGTGCCAGCAGTTACTCCCTCCGCGACGAGCAGTACTTC.

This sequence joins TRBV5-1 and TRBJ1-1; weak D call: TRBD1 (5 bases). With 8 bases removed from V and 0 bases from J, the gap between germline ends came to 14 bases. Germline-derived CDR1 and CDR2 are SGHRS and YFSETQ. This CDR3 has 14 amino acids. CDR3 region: CASRQNTMNTEAFF. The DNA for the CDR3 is TGCGCCAGTAGACAGAATACAATGAACACTGAAGCTTTCTTT.

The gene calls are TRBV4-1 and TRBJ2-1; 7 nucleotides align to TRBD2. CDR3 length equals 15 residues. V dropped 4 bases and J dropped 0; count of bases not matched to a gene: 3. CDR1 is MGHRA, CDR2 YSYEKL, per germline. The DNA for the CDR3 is TGCGCCAGCAGCCCAAGCGGGGACTCCTACAATGAGCAGTTCTTC. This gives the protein CASSPSGDSYNEQFF.

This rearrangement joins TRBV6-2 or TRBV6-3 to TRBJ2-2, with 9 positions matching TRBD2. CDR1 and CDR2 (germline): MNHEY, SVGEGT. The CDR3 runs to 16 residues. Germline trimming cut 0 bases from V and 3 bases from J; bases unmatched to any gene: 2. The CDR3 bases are TGTGCCAGCAGTTACTCTAGCGGGAGACACACCGGGGAGCTGTTTTTT. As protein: CASSYSSGRHTGELFF.

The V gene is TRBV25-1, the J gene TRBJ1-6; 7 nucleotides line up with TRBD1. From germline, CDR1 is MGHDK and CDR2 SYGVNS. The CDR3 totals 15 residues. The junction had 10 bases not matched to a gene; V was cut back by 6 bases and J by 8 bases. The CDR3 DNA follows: TGTGCCAGCAGCCGGGACAGCGGTAATCATTCACCCCTCCACTTT. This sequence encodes CASSRDSGNHSPLHF.

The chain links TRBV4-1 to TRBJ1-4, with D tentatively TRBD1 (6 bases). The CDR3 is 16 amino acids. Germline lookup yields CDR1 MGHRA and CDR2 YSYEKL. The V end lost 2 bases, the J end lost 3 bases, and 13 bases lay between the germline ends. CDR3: CASSQQYRASNEKLFF. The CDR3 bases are TGCGCCAGCAGCCAACAATACAGGGCGTCTAATGAAAAACTGTTTTTT.

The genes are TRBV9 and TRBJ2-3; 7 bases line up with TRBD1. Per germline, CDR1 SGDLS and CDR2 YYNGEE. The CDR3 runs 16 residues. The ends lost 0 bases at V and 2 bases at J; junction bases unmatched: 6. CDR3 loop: CASSVAMGQITDTQYF. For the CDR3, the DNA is TGTGCCAGCAGCGTAGCTATGGGACAGATCACAGATACGCAGTATTTT.

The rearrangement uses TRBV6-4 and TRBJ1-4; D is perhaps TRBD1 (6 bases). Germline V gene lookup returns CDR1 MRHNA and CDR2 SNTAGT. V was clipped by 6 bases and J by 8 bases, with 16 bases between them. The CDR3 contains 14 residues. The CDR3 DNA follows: TGTGCCAGCAGCCAAGGGGGGGAAAAGGAAAAACTGTTTTTT. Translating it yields CASSQGGEKEKLFF.

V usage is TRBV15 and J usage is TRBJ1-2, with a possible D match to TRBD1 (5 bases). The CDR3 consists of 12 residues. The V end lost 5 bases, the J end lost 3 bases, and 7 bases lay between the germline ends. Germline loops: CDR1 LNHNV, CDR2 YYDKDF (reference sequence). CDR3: CATSEGDYGYTF. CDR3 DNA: TGTGCCACCAGCGAAGGGGACTATGGCTACACCTTC. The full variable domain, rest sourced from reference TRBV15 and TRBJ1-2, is DAMVIQNPRYQVTQFGKPVTLSCSQTLNHNVMYWYQQKSSQAPKLLFHYYDKDFNNEADTPDNFQSRRPNTSFCFLDIRSPGLGDTAMYLCATSEGDYGYTFGSGTRLTVV.

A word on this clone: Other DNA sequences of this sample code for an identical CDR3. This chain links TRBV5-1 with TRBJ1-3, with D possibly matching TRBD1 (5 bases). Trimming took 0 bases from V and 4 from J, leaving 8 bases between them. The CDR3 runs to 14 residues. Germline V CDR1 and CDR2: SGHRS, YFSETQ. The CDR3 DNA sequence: TGCGCCAGCAGCTTGGAGGGGCAAGGAAACACCATATATTTT. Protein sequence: CASSLEGQGNTIYF.

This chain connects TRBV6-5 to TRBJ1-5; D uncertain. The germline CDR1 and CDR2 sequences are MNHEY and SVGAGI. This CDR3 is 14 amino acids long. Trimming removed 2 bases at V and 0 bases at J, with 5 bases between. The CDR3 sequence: CASSYRASNQPQHF. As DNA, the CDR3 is TGTGCCAGCAGTTACCGAGCTAGCAATCAGCCCCAGCATTTT.

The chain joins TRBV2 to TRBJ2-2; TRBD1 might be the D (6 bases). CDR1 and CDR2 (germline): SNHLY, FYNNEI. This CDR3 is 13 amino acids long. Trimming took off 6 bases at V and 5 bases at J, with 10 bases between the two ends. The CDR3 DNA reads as TGTGCCAGCAGCCCACAGGGAACCGGGGAGCTGTTTTTT. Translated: CASSPQGTGELFF.

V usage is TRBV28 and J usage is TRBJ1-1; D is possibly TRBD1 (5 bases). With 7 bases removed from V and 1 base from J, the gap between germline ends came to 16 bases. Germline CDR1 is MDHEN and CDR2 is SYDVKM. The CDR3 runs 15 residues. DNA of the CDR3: TGTGCCAGCATTCTTGCTGGGGCAGGGAACACTGAAGCTTTCTTT. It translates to CASILAGAGNTEAFF.

The CDR3 spells CASSPVGGGPDTQYF. CDR3 DNA: TGTGCCAGCAGCCCCGTCGGAGGGGGCCCAGATACGCAGTATTTT. The gene calls are TRBV7-7 and TRBJ2-3, with D possibly matching TRBD1 (7 bases). The germline V and J ends were trimmed by 5 bases and 4 bases, with 16 bases remaining between them. Germline lookup yields CDR1 SSHAT and CDR2 FNYEAQ (reference sequence). This CDR3 contains 15 residues.

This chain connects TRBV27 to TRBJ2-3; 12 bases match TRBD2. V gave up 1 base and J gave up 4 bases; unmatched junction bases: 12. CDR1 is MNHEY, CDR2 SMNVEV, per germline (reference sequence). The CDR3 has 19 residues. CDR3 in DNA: TGTGCCAGCAGTTTATTAAGGCTAGCGGGGGGGCCGTTTCCAGATACGCAGTATTTT. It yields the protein CASSLLRLAGGPFPDTQYF.

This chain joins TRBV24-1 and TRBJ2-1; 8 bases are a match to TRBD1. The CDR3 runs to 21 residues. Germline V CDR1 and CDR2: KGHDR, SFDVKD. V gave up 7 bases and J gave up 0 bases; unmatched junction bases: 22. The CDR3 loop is CATSGGPRQGNSLSSYNEQFF. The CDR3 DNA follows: TGTGCCACCAGCGGAGGTCCCCGACAGGGGAACTCACTAAGCTCCTACAATGAGCAGTTCTTC.

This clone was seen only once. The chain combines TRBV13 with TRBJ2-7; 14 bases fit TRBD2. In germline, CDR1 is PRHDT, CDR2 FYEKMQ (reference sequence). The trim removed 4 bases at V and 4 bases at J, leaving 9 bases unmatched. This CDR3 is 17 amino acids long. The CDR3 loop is CASSSRLAGGKEYEQYF. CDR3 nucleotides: TGTGCCAGCAGCTCTCGACTAGCGGGGGGGAAAGAATACGAGCAGTACTTC.

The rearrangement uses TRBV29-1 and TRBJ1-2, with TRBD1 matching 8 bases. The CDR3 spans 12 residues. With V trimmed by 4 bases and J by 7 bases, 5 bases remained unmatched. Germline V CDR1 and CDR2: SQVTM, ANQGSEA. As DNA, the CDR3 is TGCAGCGTTGTTACAGGGGGTGGTGGCTACACCTTC. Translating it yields CSVVTGGGGYTF.

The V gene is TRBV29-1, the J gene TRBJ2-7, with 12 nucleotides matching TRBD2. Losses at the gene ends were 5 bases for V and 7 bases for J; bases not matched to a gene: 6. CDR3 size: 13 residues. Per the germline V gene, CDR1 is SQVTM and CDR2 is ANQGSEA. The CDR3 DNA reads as TGCAGCGTTAGGACTAGCGGGGCTCAAGAGCAGTACTTC. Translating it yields CSVRTSGAQEQYF.

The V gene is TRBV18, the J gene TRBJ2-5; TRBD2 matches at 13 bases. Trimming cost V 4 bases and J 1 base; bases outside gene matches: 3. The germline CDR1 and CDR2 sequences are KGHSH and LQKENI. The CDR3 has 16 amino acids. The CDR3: CASSLGLAGVQETQYF. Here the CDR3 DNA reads TGTGCCAGCTCACTAGGACTAGCGGGGGTCCAAGAGACCCAGTACTTC.

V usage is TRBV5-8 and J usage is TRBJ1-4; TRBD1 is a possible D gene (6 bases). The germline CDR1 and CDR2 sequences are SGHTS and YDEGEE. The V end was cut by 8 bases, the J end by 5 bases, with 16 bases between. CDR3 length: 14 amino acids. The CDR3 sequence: CASQHGQPNEKLFF. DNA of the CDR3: TGTGCCAGTCAGCACGGACAGCCAAATGAAAAACTGTTTTTT.

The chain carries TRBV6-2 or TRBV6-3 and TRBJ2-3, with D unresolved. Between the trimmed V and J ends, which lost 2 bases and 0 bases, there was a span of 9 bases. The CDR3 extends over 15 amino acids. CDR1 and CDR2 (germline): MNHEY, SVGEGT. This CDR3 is CASSYVVGSTDTQYF. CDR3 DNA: TGTGCCAGCAGTTACGTTGTCGGGAGCACAGATACGCAGTATTTT.

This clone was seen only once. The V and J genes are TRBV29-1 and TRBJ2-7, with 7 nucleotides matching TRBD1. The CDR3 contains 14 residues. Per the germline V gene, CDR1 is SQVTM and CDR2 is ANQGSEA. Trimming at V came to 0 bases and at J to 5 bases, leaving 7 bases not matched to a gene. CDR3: CSVEDTGQVHEQYF. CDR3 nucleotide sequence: TGCAGCGTTGAAGACACAGGACAGGTCCACGAGCAGTACTTC.

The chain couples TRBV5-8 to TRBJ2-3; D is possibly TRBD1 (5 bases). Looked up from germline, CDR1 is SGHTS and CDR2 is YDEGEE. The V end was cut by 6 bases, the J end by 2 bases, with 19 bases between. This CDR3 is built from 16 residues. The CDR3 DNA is TGTGCCAGCATTTCTACAGGAAACTCTTTCACAGATACGCAGTATTTT. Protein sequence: CASISTGNSFTDTQYF. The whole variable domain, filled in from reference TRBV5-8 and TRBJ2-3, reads EAGVTQSPTHLIKTRGQQATLRCSPISGHTSVYWYQQALGLGLQFLLWYDEGEERNRGNFPPRFSGRQFPNYSSELNVNALELEDSALYLCASISTGNSFTDTQYFGPGTRLTVL.

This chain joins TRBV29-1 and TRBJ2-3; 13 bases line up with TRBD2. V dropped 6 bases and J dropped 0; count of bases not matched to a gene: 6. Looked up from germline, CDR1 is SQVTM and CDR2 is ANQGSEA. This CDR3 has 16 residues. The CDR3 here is CSVAGTSGESTDTQYF. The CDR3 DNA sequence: TGCAGCGTCGCAGGGACTAGCGGGGAGAGCACAGATACGCAGTATTTT.

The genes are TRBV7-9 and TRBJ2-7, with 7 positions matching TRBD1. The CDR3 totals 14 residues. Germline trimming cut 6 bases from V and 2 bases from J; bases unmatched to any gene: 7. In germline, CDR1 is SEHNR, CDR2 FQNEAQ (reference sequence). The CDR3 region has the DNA TGTGCCAGCAGTAGCGTGCAGGGGGCCTACGAGCAGTACTTC. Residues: CASSSVQGAYEQYF.

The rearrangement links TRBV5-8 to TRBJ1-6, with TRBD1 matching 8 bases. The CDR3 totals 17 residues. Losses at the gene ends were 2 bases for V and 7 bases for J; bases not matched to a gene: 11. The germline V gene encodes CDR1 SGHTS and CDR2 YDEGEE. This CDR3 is CASSLLIRDRTNSPLHF. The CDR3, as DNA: TGTGCCAGCAGCTTATTAATCCGGGACAGGACAAATTCACCCCTCCACTTT. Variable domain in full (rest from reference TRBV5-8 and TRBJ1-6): EAGVTQSPTHLIKTRGQQATLRCSPISGHTSVYWYQQALGLGLQFLLWYDEGEERNRGNFPPRFSGRQFPNYSSELNVNALELEDSALYLCASSLLIRDRTNSPLHFGNGTRLTVT.

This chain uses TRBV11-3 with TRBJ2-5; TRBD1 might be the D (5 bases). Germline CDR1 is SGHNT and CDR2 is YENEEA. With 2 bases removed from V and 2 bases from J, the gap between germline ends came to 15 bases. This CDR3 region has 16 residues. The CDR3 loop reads CASSLTSTVAQETQYF. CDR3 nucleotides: TGTGCCAGCAGCTTAACTTCGACAGTAGCACAAGAGACCCAGTACTTC. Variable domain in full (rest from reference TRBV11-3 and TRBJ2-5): EAGVVQSPRYKIIEKKQPVAFWCNPISGHNTLYWYLQNLGQGPELLIRYENEEAVDDSQLPKDRFSAERLKGVDSTLKIQPAELGDSAVYLCASSLTSTVAQETQYFGPGTRLLVL.